These 8 T cell receptor beta chains were sequenced from one sample in a study of beta chain features in type 1 diabetes. Study outcomes and limitations: Type 1 diabetes patients had moderately but significantly shorter TCRB CDR3s in all four CD4+ subsets.

The study reverse transcribed the entire isolated RNA, so it sequenced expressed TCRB transcripts. Libraries were prepared by immunoSEQ multiplex PCR; TCRdb keeps only in-frame clonotypes and omits some of them. The table lists some 63,000 clones, just under 50% of them singletons. For these TCRs, the target antigens are not known. Input material: central memory CD4+ T cells from blood. All receptors derive from a man aged 25-45 years with type 1 diabetes.

This clone has only a few counts. CDR3 residues: CASSPGTSGSAGHEQFF. CDR3 bases: TGTGCCAGCAGCCCCGGGACTAGCGGGAGCGCGGGTCATGAGCAGTTCTTC. This chain connects TRBV9 to TRBJ2-1; TRBD2 aligns across 14 bases. This CDR3 is 17 amino acids long. J was trimmed by 8 bases and V by 4 bases; bases with no gene match: 11. CDR1 and CDR2 from the germline V gene are SGDLS and YYNGEE.

CDR3 region: CSARDMSEQYF. Written as DNA, the CDR3 is TGCAGTGCTAGAGATATGAGCGAGCAGTACTTC. The rearrangement links TRBV20-1 to TRBJ2-5; D gene uncertain. Judging by the DNA end, TRBJ2-7 fits better; the J call may be wrong. The germline gives CDR1 DFQATT, CDR2 SNEGSKA (reference sequence). The CDR3 covers 11 residues.

In this sample, this clone turned up a few times. The chain's CDR3 is CAWSQGKNTGELFF. CDR3 in DNA: TGTGCCTGGAGTCAGGGGAAAAACACCGGGGAGCTGTTTTTT. The genes are TRBV30 and TRBJ2-2; tentatively, D is TRBD1 (6 bases). The CDR3 has 14 amino acids. Trimming removed 2 bases from V and 2 bases from J, with 9 bases in between. Germline V gene sequence: CDR1 GTSNPN, CDR2 SVGIG (reference sequence).

The CDR3: CSVFDQGHYGYTF. CDR3 nucleotide sequence: TGCAGCGTCTTTGACCAGGGGCACTATGGCTACACCTTC. V and J are TRBV29-1 and TRBJ1-2, with D possibly matching TRBD1 (6 bases). Germline CDR1 reads SQVTM; CDR2 reads ANQGSEA. The CDR3 totals 13 residues. The germline V and J ends were trimmed by 6 bases and 3 bases, with 14 bases remaining between them.

The V and J genes are TRBV5-1 and TRBJ2-5; 7 bases match TRBD1. V lost 0 bases to trimming and J lost 2 bases; unmatched junction nucleotides: 10. This CDR3 is 17 amino acids long. Germline V lookup: CDR1 SGHRS, CDR2 YFSETQ. The CDR3 protein is CASSLAVGTDYQETQYF. Here the CDR3 DNA reads TGCGCCAGCAGCTTGGCTGTGGGGACAGATTATCAAGAGACCCAGTACTTC.

The chain has TRBV5-6 and TRBJ2-5; D gene ambiguous. The CDR3 covers 14 residues. The V end was cut by 0 bases, the J end by 1 base, with 7 bases between. CDR1 is SGHDT and CDR2 is YYEEEE in the germline V gene. The CDR3 is CASSLGRFQETQYF. The CDR3 DNA is TGTGCCAGCAGCTTGGGTCGGTTCCAAGAGACCCAGTACTTC.

A word on this clone: Its ends do not fully match the called genes, so a read error is possible. The chain employs TRBV7-8 and TRBJ2-7; 7 bases are a match to TRBD1. CDR1 SGHVS and CDR2 FQNEAQ come from the germline V gene. This CDR3 is 12 amino acids long. CDR3 protein: CASSLTTGASDF. CDR3 coding DNA: TGTGCCAGCAGCTTGACTACAGGGGCGAGCGACTTC.

A few counts support this clone. This chain uses TRBV6-6 with TRBJ1-5, with 11 bases identical to TRBD1. Looked up from germline, CDR1 is MNHNY and CDR2 is SVGAGI (reference sequence). The CDR3 is 15 amino acids. V dropped 4 bases and J dropped 5; count of bases not matched to a gene: 4. CDR3 in amino acids: CASSWGQGEDQPQHF. CDR3 DNA sequence: TGTGCCAGCAGTTGGGGACAGGGGGAGGATCAGCCCCAGCATTTT.